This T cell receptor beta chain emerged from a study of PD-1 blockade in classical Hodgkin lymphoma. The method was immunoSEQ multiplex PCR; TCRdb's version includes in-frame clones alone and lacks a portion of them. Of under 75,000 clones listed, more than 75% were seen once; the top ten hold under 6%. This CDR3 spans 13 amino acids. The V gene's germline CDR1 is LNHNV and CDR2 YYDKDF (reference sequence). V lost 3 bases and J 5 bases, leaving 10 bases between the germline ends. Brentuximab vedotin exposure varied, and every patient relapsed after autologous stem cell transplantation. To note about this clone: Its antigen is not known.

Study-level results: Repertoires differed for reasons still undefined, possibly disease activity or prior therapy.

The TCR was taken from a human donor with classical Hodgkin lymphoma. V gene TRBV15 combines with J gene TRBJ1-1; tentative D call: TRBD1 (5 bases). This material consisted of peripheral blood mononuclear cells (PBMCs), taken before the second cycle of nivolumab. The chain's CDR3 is CATSRGGETEAFF. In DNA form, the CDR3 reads TGTGCCACCAGCAGGGGAGGGGAAACTGAAGCTTTCTTT.